The clone carrying this T cell receptor beta chain was found many times. The sample comes from a study of molecular identifiers for immune sequencing clone quantification. Study at large: Within a replicate experiment, RNA obtained from either about 20,000 or 100,000 naive CD8 cells was divided into five aliquots, and four of those aliquots were then sequenced.

Germline loops: CDR1 SGHAT, CDR2 FQNNGV. V lost 3 bases and J 8 bases, leaving 4 bases between the germline ends. The CDR3 loop spans 11 amino acids. TCRdb passed the PCR reads through MiXCR, listing each CDR3 protein once. The table lists 60,000 to 70,000 distinct CDR3 sequences, less than 20% of them singletons. Sequencing was carried out using naive CD8+ T cells from blood, with Jurkat cell RNA spiked in. Noted subset: FACS-sorted CD8+CD4-CCR7+CD45RA+ naive T cells. The chain links TRBV11-2 to TRBJ1-4; D gene unclear. The source of this sequence is a human donor in good health. Some libraries in this study had Jurkat cell RNA spiked in. The CDR3 DNA follows: TGTGCCAGCAGCTTGGGGGAAAAACTGTTTTTT. Translated, it gives CASSLGEKLFF.